The 22 T cell receptor beta chains below come from one sample, sequenced in a study of blood T cells in healthy people across ages. It was with a sample-barcoded 5' primer and a J-beta primer mix that a second PCR of about 6 to 12 cycles was run. TCRdb processed the 5' RACE reads anew with MiXCR; each CDR3 protein has one entry. The table records about 1,500,000 distinct CDR3 sequences, 28% of them present only once. The sequencing input was blood. These receptors came from a woman in her twenties or thirties in good health.

The chain joins TRBV2 to TRBJ1-5; tentatively, D is TRBD1 (5 bases). This CDR3 has 16 residues. Germline assignment: CDR1 SNHLY and CDR2 FYNNEI. Trimming shortened V by 2 bases and J by 2 bases, and 13 bases separated the two germline ends. The CDR3 region is CASSESAGFGNQPQHF. The CDR3 DNA reads TGTGCCAGCAGTGAATCTGCAGGGTTCGGCAATCAGCCCCAGCATTTT.

The J gene is TRBJ2-3, the V gene TRBV5-1; D may be TRBD2 (5 bases). Germline CDR1 and CDR2: SGHRS and YFSETQ. The CDR3 consists of 16 residues. V lost 4 bases and J 3 bases, leaving 18 bases between the germline ends. CDR3 amino acids: CASSTSVLGGTDTQYF. The CDR3 DNA reads as TGCGCCAGCAGCACCTCCGTGCTAGGAGGAACAGATACGCAGTATTTT.

In this sample, this clonotype turned up many times. The rearrangement joins TRBV15 to TRBJ2-5; D unresolved. CDR1 is LNHNV and CDR2 is YYDKDF in the germline V gene (reference sequence). V was shortened by 0 bases and J by 4 bases, with 6 bases between the two germline ends. This CDR3 is 13 amino acids long. The CDR3 region has the DNA TGTGCCACCAGCAGAGATTACCCAGAGACCCAGTACTTC. Protein: CATSRDYPETQYF.

This clonotype was recorded a few times. The gene calls are TRBV7-9 and TRBJ2-1; D gene uncertain. Germline CDR1 SEHNR, CDR2 FQNEAQ (reference sequence). The CDR3 sequence is 15 residues long. V was cut by 0 bases and J by 10 bases, with 16 bases left in between. The CDR3 DNA reads TGTGCCAGCAGCTTAGCGGAGTCTAGTAGTATGGAGCAGTTCTTC. The encoded protein is CASSLAESSSMEQFF.

The chain links TRBV9 to TRBJ2-5; 12 bases match TRBD2. With 0 bases clipped from V and 3 bases from J, the junction kept 0 bases outside the gene matches. Germline CDR1 and CDR2: SGDLS and YYNGEE. This CDR3 has 15 amino acids. The CDR3 here is CASSVGTSGKETQYF. CDR3 coding DNA: TGTGCCAGCAGCGTAGGGACTAGCGGGAAAGAGACCCAGTACTTC.

This clonotype showed up many times. The rearrangement uses TRBV29-1 and TRBJ1-2, with D unclear. The V end was cut by 5 bases, the J end by 0 bases, with 4 bases between. The CDR3 length is 11 residues. The V gene's germline CDR1 is SQVTM and CDR2 ANQGSEA. The DNA of the CDR3 is TGCAGCGTTCCAGCTAACTATGGCTACACCTTC. Its translation is CSVPANYGYTF.

This sequence joins TRBV6-1 and TRBJ2-5, with 15 positions matching TRBD2. The CDR3 consists of 15 residues. The junction had 6 bases not matched to a gene; V was cut back by 8 bases and J by 5 bases. CDR1 and CDR2 (germline): MNHNS, SASEGT. As DNA, the CDR3 is TGTGCCAGCCAGGGACTAGCGGGGGGCTGGGAGACCCAGTACTTC. Translation gives CASQGLAGGWETQYF.

This clonotype was recorded at least ten times. V is TRBV20-1 and J is TRBJ1-2; D possibly corresponds to TRBD1 (6 bases). CDR3 length equals 11 residues. Germline-derived CDR1 and CDR2 are DFQATT and SNEGSKA (reference sequence). Trimming removed 3 bases from V and 6 bases from J, with 8 bases in between. The CDR3 DNA reads as TGCAGTGCTAGGAGGGGGGATGGCTACACCTTC. Amino acid sequence: CSARRGDGYTF.

This clonotype was seen many times. The chain combines TRBV6-6 with TRBJ1-2, with unresolved D. V lost 5 bases to trimming and J lost 5 bases, with 15 bases between them. This CDR3 spans 14 amino acids. Germline CDR1 MNHNY, CDR2 SVGAGI (reference sequence). The CDR3: CASSPPVGQYGYTF. DNA of the CDR3: TGTGCCAGCAGTCCTCCTGTCGGGCAATATGGCTACACCTTC.

V gene TRBV20-1 combines with J gene TRBJ2-3; D unclear. CDR1 and CDR2 from the germline V gene are DFQATT and SNEGSKA (reference sequence). The CDR3 is 15 residues long. V lost 6 bases, J lost 2 bases, and 18 bases lay in between. CDR3 in amino acids: CSAQDRRSPTDTQYF. The DNA for the CDR3 is TGCAGTGCCCAGGACCGCCGGTCACCCACAGATACGCAGTATTTT.

The J gene is TRBJ2-1, the V gene TRBV27; no definite D call. The better agreement between TRBJ2-7 and the DNA end casts doubt on the J call. The CDR3 contains 16 residues. In germline, CDR1 is MNHEY, CDR2 SMNVEV (reference sequence). DNA of the CDR3: TGTGCCAGCAGTCCCTACTTATCGAGCTCCTACAATGAGCAGTACTTC. It encodes CASSPYLSSSYNEQYF.

The rearrangement uses TRBV28 and TRBJ2-5; TRBD1 might be the D (6 bases). Trimming removed 2 bases from V and 3 bases from J, with 16 bases in between. This CDR3 is 16 amino acids long. Per germline, CDR1 MDHEN and CDR2 SYDVKM. The CDR3: CASSLRKRGRKETQYF. The CDR3 DNA follows: TGTGCCAGCAGTTTACGTAAGAGGGGGAGAAAAGAGACCCAGTACTTC.

The chain uses TRBV12-3 or TRBV12-4 and TRBJ1-2; D not certain. There are 13 residues in the CDR3. V was trimmed by 6 bases and J by 4 bases, leaving 12 bases between them. The CDR3: CASSTGVGYGYTF. The DNA of the CDR3 is TGTGCCAGCAGCACGGGTGTTGGCTATGGCTACACCTTC.

The V call is TRBV28, the J call TRBJ1-1, with TRBD1 matching 11 bases. Germline V gene sequence: CDR1 MDHEN, CDR2 SYDVKM. V shed 2 bases and J 10 bases; nucleotides not matched to a gene: 6. This CDR3 comprises 14 residues. CDR3 in amino acids: CASSLGGTGGSAFF. CDR3 bases: TGTGCCAGCAGTTTAGGGGGGACAGGGGGATCAGCTTTCTTT. Based on the CDR3 plus reference TRBV28 and TRBJ1-1, the full variable domain is DVKVTQSSRYLVKRTGEKVFLECVQDMDHENMFWYRQDPGLGLRLIYFSYDVKMKEKGDIPEGYSVSREKKERFSLILESASTNQTSMYLCASSLGGTGGSAFFGQGTRLTVV.

The V and J genes are TRBV5-1 and TRBJ2-1, with 10 nucleotides matching TRBD2. The V gene end was trimmed by 5 bases and the J gene end by 9 bases; junction bases not matched to a gene: 5. This CDR3 spans 13 amino acids. Germline CDR1 reads SGHRS; CDR2 reads YFSETQ. CDR3 loop: CASRPSGGGEQFF. The CDR3 DNA follows: TGCGCCAGCAGACCCAGCGGGGGGGGTGAGCAGTTCTTC.

The chain combines TRBV7-9 with TRBJ2-1; the D call may be TRBD1 or TRBD2 (5 bases each). In germline, CDR1 is SEHNR, CDR2 FQNEAQ (reference sequence). Trimming left V 3 bases short and J 7 bases short, with 16 bases between. The CDR3 totals 15 residues. The CDR3 DNA is TGTGCCAGCAGCTTCAGGTTAGACAGAGGGAATGAGCAGTTCTTC. It specifies CASSFRLDRGNEQFF.

This clonotype was counted a few times. The chain recombines TRBV12-3 or TRBV12-4 with TRBJ2-2, with 8 bases identical to TRBD2. With 4 bases clipped from V and 1 base from J, the junction kept 8 bases outside the gene matches. The CDR3 runs to 17 residues. The CDR3 nucleotides read TGTGCCAGCAGTTCCTTGACTAGCGCGCAGAACACCGGGGAGCTGTTTTTT. It codes for CASSSLTSAQNTGELFF.

The chain joins TRBV5-6 to TRBJ2-2; no firm D call. CDR1 is SGHDT and CDR2 is YYEEEE in the germline V gene. This CDR3 region has 17 residues. V lost 0 bases and J 1 base, leaving 13 bases between the germline ends. CDR3 protein: CASSLDGLDRNTGELFF. The CDR3 nucleotides are TGTGCCAGCAGCTTGGATGGCCTCGATCGGAACACCGGGGAGCTGTTTTTT.

This sequence joins TRBV29-1 and TRBJ1-2; 9 bases agree with TRBD1. The length of the CDR3 is 11 residues. Germline loops: CDR1 SQVTM, CDR2 ANQGSEA. The J segment lost 7 bases and the V segment lost 7 bases, leaving 4 bases of the junction unmatched. In nucleotides, the CDR3 is TGCAGCGGACAGGGGGTCTCTGGCTACACCTTC. This gives the protein CSGQGVSGYTF.

The table lists this clonotype with a few counts. One junction end does not reproduce the germline sequence, and a read error may be involved. The V call is TRBV28, the J call TRBJ2-5; 11 nucleotides match TRBD2. Looked up from germline, CDR1 is MDHEN and CDR2 is SYDVKM. The CDR3 extends over 15 amino acids. CDR3 residues: CASSLPSGGQETLYF. As DNA, the CDR3 is TGTGCCAGCAGTCTCCCTAGCGGGGGGCAAGAGACCCTGTACTTC. Full variable domain (missing parts from reference TRBV28 and TRBJ2-5): DVKVTQSSRYLVKRTGEKVFLECVQDMDHENMFWYRQDPGLGLRLIYFSYDVKMKEKGDIPEGYSVSREKKERFSLILESASTNQTSMYLCASSLPSGGQETLYFGPGTRLLVL.

In its sample, this clonotype was seen many times. This chain joins TRBV7-2 and TRBJ2-1, with TRBD2 identical over 13 bases. Per germline, CDR1 SGHTA and CDR2 FQGNSA. With V trimmed by 2 bases and J by 6 bases, 7 bases remained unmatched. The CDR3 runs 17 residues. The CDR3 here is CASSLWSGTSGANEQFF. In nucleotides, the CDR3 is TGTGCCAGCAGCTTATGGTCTGGGACTAGCGGGGCCAATGAGCAGTTCTTC. The variable domain in full, completed from reference TRBV7-2 and TRBJ2-1, reads GAGVSQSPSNKVTEKGKDVELRCDPISGHTALYWYRQSLGQGLEFLIYFQGNSAPDKSGLPSDRFSAERTGGSVSTLTIQRTQQEDSAVYLCASSLWSGTSGANEQFFGPGTRLTVL.

The genes are TRBV10-3 and TRBJ2-1, with 11 bases fitting TRBD2. V gave up 0 bases and J gave up 12 bases; unmatched junction bases: 10. The CDR3 runs 16 residues. CDR1 and CDR2 (germline): ENHRY, SYGVKD. CDR3 loop: CAISESGTSGFLGQFF. The CDR3 DNA reads as TGTGCCATCAGTGAGTCCGGGACTAGCGGATTCCTGGGGCAGTTCTTC.